The 27 T cell receptor beta chains below were found in one sample sequenced in a study of shared clonotypes between healthy human individuals. Sequencing used immunoSEQ multiplex PCR; TCRdb keeps in-frame clones, though not all of them. Here the sample spans 2 million to 2.5 million clones, over 85% being singletons. Sequencing was carried out using naive CD4+ T cells from PBMCs. As for subset: CD45RA+ positively selected. Every receptor here comes from a man younger than 35 in good health. Some clones in this sample may be carry-over from other donors' samples.

This clone has more than one count but fewer than ten. The chain is built from TRBV2 and TRBJ1-5, with unresolved D. V was clipped by 5 bases and J by 4 bases, with 12 bases between them. In germline, CDR1 is SNHLY, CDR2 FYNNEI. The CDR3 length is 14 residues. The CDR3 loop reads CASSSGNRNQPQHF. The CDR3 DNA reads TGTGCCAGCAGTTCGGGTAACCGGAATCAGCCCCAGCATTTT.

The rearrangement links TRBV9 to TRBJ1-1; D call uncertain. The CDR3 totals 14 residues. CDR1 is SGDLS, CDR2 YYNGEE, per germline. Trimming took off 2 bases at V and 1 base at J, with 9 bases between the two ends. CDR3 in amino acids: CASSVGVPNTEAFF. CDR3 DNA: TGTGCCAGCAGCGTTGGGGTGCCGAACACTGAAGCTTTCTTT.

This chain joins TRBV6-6 and TRBJ2-3; D is tentatively TRBD1 or TRBD2 (6 bases each). Looked up from germline, CDR1 is MNHNY and CDR2 is SVGAGI (reference sequence). Deletions cut 6 bases from V and 6 bases from J, with 19 bases between. The CDR3 length is 15 residues. In DNA, the CDR3 is TGTGCCAGCAGAAACGGGGGCCTCGGGTTGGATACGCAGTATTTT. Its translation is CASRNGGLGLDTQYF.

The J gene is TRBJ1-2, the V gene TRBV29-1; possible D gene TRBD1, 6 bases. The germline gives CDR1 SQVTM, CDR2 ANQGSEA. Trimming stripped 4 bases from V and 5 bases from J, with 11 bases between. This CDR3 is built from 12 residues. This CDR3 is CSVGVTGYGYTF. CDR3 DNA: TGCAGCGTTGGGGTCACAGGGTATGGCTACACCTTC.

The DNA of the CDR3 is TGTGCCAGCAGTTCAACGATCTTCGGGGAGGGCACAGATACGCAGTATTTT. Protein: CASSSTIFGEGTDTQYF. The rearrangement joins TRBV27 to TRBJ2-3; D perhaps matches TRBD2 (6 bases). CDR1 MNHEY and CDR2 SMNVEV come from the germline V gene (reference sequence). This CDR3 has 17 amino acids. Trimming stripped 4 bases from V and 1 base from J, with 18 bases between.

CDR3 region: CASSPGDSGGYTF. The CDR3 nucleotides read TGTGCCAGCAGTCCCGGAGATTCGGGGGGCTACACCTTC. The rearrangement uses TRBV2 and TRBJ1-2; D unclear. This CDR3 is 13 amino acids long. Germline CDR1 is SNHLY and CDR2 is FYNNEI. V shed 5 bases and J shed 8 bases, with 15 bases lying between them.

The CDR3 loop reads CASSQTAGANGELFF. In DNA, the CDR3 is TGCGCCAGCAGCCAAACGGCCGGTGCAAACGGGGAGCTGTTTTTT. The chain links TRBV5-1 to TRBJ2-2; D call uncertain. CDR1 SGHRS and CDR2 YFSETQ come from the germline V gene. Deletions cut 4 bases from V and 7 bases from J, with 17 bases between. The CDR3 is 15 residues long. Filled out from reference TRBV5-1 and TRBJ2-2, the complete variable domain reads KAGVTQTPRYLIKTRGQQVTLSCSPISGHRSVSWYQQTPGQGLQFLFEYFSETQRNKGNFPGRFSGRQFSNSRSEMNVSTLELGDSALYLCASSQTAGANGELFFGEGSRLTVL.

About this clone: The same CDR3 arises from other DNA sequences in this sample as well. The CDR3 sequence is CASSFPRGTEAFF. The DNA of the CDR3 is TGTGCCAGCAGTTTTCCGAGGGGGACTGAAGCTTTCTTT. The V gene is TRBV28, the J gene TRBJ1-1; D is possibly TRBD1 (6 bases). Trimming stripped 3 bases from V and 5 bases from J, with 10 bases between. Germline assignment: CDR1 MDHEN and CDR2 SYDVKM. CDR3 size: 13 residues.

V gene TRBV30 combines with J gene TRBJ2-7; a weak D match, TRBD1 (6 bases). Trimming removed 3 bases from V and 3 bases from J, with 18 bases in between. CDR1 and CDR2 (germline): GTSNPN, SVGIG (reference sequence). The CDR3 length is 15 residues. The CDR3 coding sequence is TGTGCCTGGAGACCAAACCCGGGCAGGGGCTACGAGCAGTACTTC. Translated: CAWRPNPGRGYEQYF.

This sequence joins TRBV9 and TRBJ2-7; D not resolved. Germline values: CDR1 SGDLS, CDR2 YYNGEE. Deletions cut 0 bases from V and 6 bases from J, with 10 bases between. This CDR3 region has 13 residues. CDR3 region: CASSVAGSSEQYF. CDR3 nucleotide sequence: TGTGCCAGCAGCGTAGCTGGTAGTTCCGAGCAGTACTTC.

Note on this clone: At the DNA level, this CDR3 is encoded by other sequences in the same sample as well. The chain recombines TRBV7-2 with TRBJ2-3; D is unresolved. The CDR3 spans 14 residues. The germline gives CDR1 SGHTA, CDR2 FQGNSA. V shed 2 bases and J shed 0 bases, with 6 bases lying between them. The CDR3 DNA is TGTGCCAGCAGCTTATCTCGCAGCACAGATACGCAGTATTTT. Protein sequence: CASSLSRSTDTQYF.

CDR3 region: CASSQGGTGETEAFF. CDR3 bases: TGTGCCAGCAGCCAAGGAGGGACAGGGGAGACTGAAGCTTTCTTT. The chain joins TRBV14 to TRBJ1-1, with 10 bases that match TRBD1. Germline V gene lookup returns CDR1 SGHDN and CDR2 FVKESK. The CDR3 extends over 15 amino acids. V was clipped by 1 base and J by 5 bases; unmatched bases: 4.

A remark on this clone: Other DNA sequences from this sample encode an identical CDR3 as well. This chain joins TRBV5-1 and TRBJ1-3, with D perhaps TRBD1 (6 bases). The CDR3 extends over 13 amino acids. V lost 2 bases, J lost 4 bases, and 7 bases lay in between. CDR1 and CDR2 (germline): SGHRS, YFSETQ. This CDR3 is CASSLGQGNTIYF. CDR3 nucleotides: TGCGCCAGCAGCTTAGGACAGGGAAACACCATATATTTT.

The chain employs TRBV6-6 and TRBJ2-1; a weak D match, TRBD2 (6 bases). In germline, CDR1 is MNHNY, CDR2 SVGAGI (reference sequence). Between the trimmed V and J ends, which lost 6 bases and 9 bases, there was a span of 18 bases. CDR3 length: 14 residues. CDR3 bases: TGTGCCAGCAGCTACGGCGGGGTAGCTGTTGAGCAGTTCTTC. Translating it yields CASSYGGVAVEQFF.

The chain carries TRBV2 and TRBJ1-5; D uncertain. The CDR3 has 19 amino acids. Germline values: CDR1 SNHLY, CDR2 FYNNEI. V dropped 11 bases and J dropped 4 bases, with 33 bases sitting between them. The CDR3 DNA is TGTGCCGGTCGTGTGGCGGTTCTTAAGTTCCTAGAAGGGAATCAGCCCCAGCATTTT. Protein: CAGRVAVLKFLEGNQPQHF.

This clone was seen once. The chain uses TRBV28 and TRBJ1-3; D is uncertain. In germline, CDR1 is MDHEN, CDR2 SYDVKM. The CDR3 loop spans 15 amino acids. Trimming shortened V by 5 bases and J by 0 bases, and 11 bases separated the two germline ends. This CDR3 reads CASSISAASGNTIYF. In DNA, the CDR3 is TGTGCCAGCAGTATATCGGCAGCCTCTGGAAACACCATATATTTT.

The V and J genes are TRBV11-2 and TRBJ1-2; a possible D gene is TRBD1 (5 bases). Germline lookup yields CDR1 SGHAT and CDR2 FQNNGV. The V and J ends lost 1 base and 0 bases respectively, with 9 bases between them. The CDR3 spans 15 residues. CDR3 residues: CASSLGRQTNYGYTF. In nucleotides, the CDR3 is TGTGCCAGCAGCTTAGGCCGACAGACTAACTATGGCTACACCTTC.

This chain connects TRBV19 to TRBJ2-7; 13 bases line up with TRBD2. The CDR3 has 16 amino acids. V was clipped by 10 bases and J by 0 bases; unmatched bases: 9. CDR1 and CDR2 (germline): LNHDA, SQIVND (reference sequence). The CDR3, as DNA: TGTGCCACCGGGACTAGCGGGGCGGGTTCCTCCTACGAGCAGTACTTC. Protein sequence: CATGTSGAGSSYEQYF.

The gene calls are TRBV2 and TRBJ2-2, with a weak D call TRBD1 (6 bases). In germline, CDR1 is SNHLY, CDR2 FYNNEI. Trimming took off 6 bases at V and 6 bases at J, with 11 bases between the two ends. The CDR3 runs 13 residues. The CDR3, as DNA: TGTGCCAGCAGGGAAACAGGGTCCGGGGAGCTGTTTTTT. This gives the protein CASRETGSGELFF.

Concerning this clone: The same CDR3 arises from other DNA sequences in this sample as well. The chain uses TRBV2 and TRBJ1-3; D possibly corresponds to TRBD1 (6 bases). V lost 4 bases and J 4 bases, leaving 8 bases between the germline ends. CDR3 size: 13 residues. Germline V gene lookup returns CDR1 SNHLY and CDR2 FYNNEI. CDR3 amino acids: CASSGTAGNTIYF. As DNA, the CDR3 is TGTGCCAGCAGTGGGACAGCCGGAAACACCATATATTTT.

The J gene is TRBJ2-3, the V gene TRBV7-6; D may be TRBD2 (6 bases). The CDR3 loop spans 15 amino acids. Trimming pared 5 bases from V and 0 bases from J, leaving 12 bases between. CDR1 SGHVS and CDR2 FNYEAQ come from the germline V gene. Here the CDR3 reads CASSRSGTSTDTQYF. DNA of the CDR3: TGTGCCAGCAGCCGTAGCGGTACTAGCACAGATACGCAGTATTTT.

The rearrangement uses TRBV5-1 and TRBJ2-7, with D perhaps given as TRBD1 or TRBD2 (6 bases each). V lost 5 bases and J lost 3, with 15 bases in between. The CDR3 runs 14 residues. Germline lookup yields CDR1 SGHRS and CDR2 YFSETQ. CDR3 sequence (DNA): TGCGCCAGCAGGGATGAAGGGGGGAACTACGAGCAGTACTTC. Amino acids: CASRDEGGNYEQYF.

The rearrangement uses TRBV2 and TRBJ2-6; D perhaps matches TRBD1 (6 bases). Germline values: CDR1 SNHLY, CDR2 FYNNEI. This CDR3 is built from 18 residues. V lost 2 bases to trimming and J lost 1 base, with 15 bases between them. The CDR3 loop is CASSERAGVGSGANVLTF. The CDR3 region has the DNA TGTGCCAGCAGTGAACGAGCAGGGGTCGGTTCTGGGGCCAACGTCCTGACTTTC.

V is TRBV5-6 and J is TRBJ2-5; D uncertain. From germline, CDR1 is SGHDT and CDR2 YYEEEE. The CDR3 loop spans 15 amino acids. V gave up 0 bases and J gave up 5 bases, with 14 bases separating them. The CDR3, as DNA: TGTGCCAGCAGCTTGGGGTTAAAAGGCGGCGAGACCCAGTACTTC. Its protein product is CASSLGLKGGETQYF.

This sequence joins TRBV7-2 and TRBJ2-3; possibly TRBD2 for D (5 bases). Germline CDR1 SGHTA, CDR2 FQGNSA. CDR3 size: 14 residues. V was clipped by 1 base and J by 3 bases, with 8 bases between them. CDR3 nucleotides: TGTGCCAGCAGCTTAGTTCTAGCAACAGATACGCAGTATTTT. Amino acid sequence: CASSLVLATDTQYF.

The CDR3 nucleotides read TGTGCCAGCAGCCAAGATTGGGCGGATTACAATGAGCAGTTCTTC. As protein: CASSQDWADYNEQFF. The gene calls are TRBV4-2 and TRBJ2-1; D unclear. Germline lookup yields CDR1 LGHNA and CDR2 YNFKEQ. The CDR3 contains 15 residues. V was clipped by 0 bases and J by 4 bases, with 10 bases between them.

The rearrangement links TRBV5-4 to TRBJ2-7, with D maybe TRBD1 (5 bases). V was pared by 4 bases and J by 3 bases, with 8 bases between. The CDR3 is 12 residues long. Germline loops: CDR1 SGHNT, CDR2 YYREEE (reference sequence). The DNA of the CDR3 is TGTGCCAGCAGCGAAACAGGCTACGAGCAGTACTTC. This sequence encodes CASSETGYEQYF.